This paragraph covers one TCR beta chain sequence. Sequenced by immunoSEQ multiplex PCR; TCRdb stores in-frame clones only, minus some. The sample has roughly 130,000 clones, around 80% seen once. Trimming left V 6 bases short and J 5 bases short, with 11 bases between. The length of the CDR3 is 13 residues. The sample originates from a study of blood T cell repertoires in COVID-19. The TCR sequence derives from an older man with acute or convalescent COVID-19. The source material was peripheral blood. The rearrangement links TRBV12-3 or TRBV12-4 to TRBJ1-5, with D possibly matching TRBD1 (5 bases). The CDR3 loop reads CASSAAGDQPQHF. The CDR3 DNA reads TGTGCCAGCAGCGCGGCGGGGGATCAGCCCCAGCATTTT.